This paragraph covers one T cell receptor (beta chain) sequence. TCRdb independently ran MiXCR on the reads; one entry per CDR3 protein. This sample has hundreds of thousands of distinct CDR3 sequences, with approximately 8.9% found just once. The data belong to a study of T cell repertoires in cytomegalovirus infection. After removal of 1 base from V and 1 base from J, the junction contained 12 bases not matched to a gene. The CDR3 covers 20 residues. Looked up from germline, CDR1 is DFQATT and CDR2 is SNEGSKA (reference sequence). The clonotype was recovered from a human donor in good health (CMV status not recorded). Some clones in this sample may be carry-over from other donors' samples. The V call is TRBV20-1, the J call TRBJ2-3; 15 nucleotides agree with TRBD2. Input material: PBMCs. DNA for the CDR3: TGCAGTGCTAGAGCCGGGACTAGCGGGGGGCCCGAATCTCGCACAGATACGCAGTATTTT. Protein: CSARAGTSGGPESRTDTQYF.